The entry that follows covers one T cell receptor (beta chain) sequence. This clonotype was counted only a few times. Its antigen remains unidentified. There are no base qualities to consult, and no much larger clone falls within one base. This specimen comes from a study of blood T cells in healthy people across ages (dated by TCRdb to the mid-2010s). Background for the entire study: In model experiments, template switching captured about one uniquely barcoded TCR beta cDNA molecule for every two T cells. To track age-related changes in TCR beta repertoire diversity, the study relied on deep sequencing normalized with unique cDNA molecular identifiers. Four age groups were formed from the donors: young (average approximately 15 years), middle-aged (around 40), aged (62) and long-lived (around 80). Using the same blood draw, the study looked at two additional independent replicas of 1 million unique cDNA reads for two donors, one aged 18 to 30 and the other aged 80 or older. To avoid experimental bias, donors of different ages were distributed randomly across sequencing lanes. The research as a whole found: Bulk unsorted PBMC profiling prevented conclusive comparison of naive and antigen-experienced compartments. As age increased, observed TCR beta diversity per million T cells dropped in a roughly linear way, and a significant reduction was already evident by age 40. The CMV infection status of donors was not known, potentially confounding age-related changes in expanded clonotypes. A strong correlation was found between observed TCR beta diversity and the percentage of naive T cells measured by flow cytometry. Total diversity estimates from one million sequenced T cells were considered lower bounds and underestimates. The long-lived group showed more naive CD4+ T cells, fewer expanded clones and increased TCR diversity than the aged group, suggesting age selection.

The CDR3 runs 13 amino acids, cysteine and phenylalanine included. Just CDR3 DNA is preserved here, 39 bases in frame from base 1. V and J lose 1 base and 8 bases, and a span of 10 bases separates them. CDR1 and CDR2 (SGHTA, FQGTGA) derive from the germline V gene. Libraries were prepared through 5' RACE. Instrument on record: Illumina HiSeq 2500. A second PCR of roughly 7 to 11 cycles was performed with a sample-barcoded 5' primer and a J-beta primer mix. A template-switch 5' adaptor carrying 12 random nucleotides introduced a unique molecular identifier onto each TCR beta cDNA molecule. Each sample yielded at least 3 million CDR3-containing paired-end reads. First-strand cDNA was synthesized from all RNA with the Mint cDNA synthesis kit, primed by a TRBC-specific oligonucleotide. Following uracil-DNA glycosylase treatment, all cDNA underwent a first 18-cycle PCR with the universal primers M1SS and BC2_uni_R. Processing in the source paper ran as follows. Normalization of each sample was performed by random selection of 1 million high-quality reads, each carrying a distinct molecular identifier. Reads sharing molecular identifiers were discarded rather than binned into consensus sequences. CDR3 identification, clonotype clustering and error correction used MiTCR with a Q25 quality threshold and the strictest error-elimination algorithm. A nonparametric unseen species model using Euler transformation provided a lower-bound estimate of total TCR beta diversity. The public reads were reprocessed in TCRdb via fastp at Q25 and MiXCR, keeping in-frame beta chains. CDR3 protein sequences are deduplicated, and each keeps its most common genes and DNA. The authors' filters were not applied to this entry. This sample holds over 600,000 distinct CDR3 sequences; over 20% were observed only once. Together, the top ten hold roughly 3.4% of the sample.

Systemically healthy Caucasian individuals from Russia, some 36 in total and aged about 6 to 100 years, were included as donors. Each donor gave about 9.7 milliliters of peripheral blood, drawn into EDTA-treated Vacutainer tubes. Ficoll-Paque density-gradient centrifugation was used to isolate PBMCs, with at least 7 million per sample. Trizol reagent was used to extract total RNA from the PBMCs, yielding at least 5.5 micrograms per sample. For every donor, an aliquot of PBMCs went through flow cytometry to measure the percentages of naive CD45RAhigh/CD27high T cells. The TCR sequence derives from a man between 70 and 80 years old in good health. The sequence is built from TRBV7-3 and TRBJ2-3; the D gene remains uncertain. Sequencing was done on a sample of blood. In nucleotides, the sequence is TGTGCCAGCAGCTTAAGTCGTTGGGTTACGCAGTATTTT. Its coded protein is CASSLSRWVTQYF.